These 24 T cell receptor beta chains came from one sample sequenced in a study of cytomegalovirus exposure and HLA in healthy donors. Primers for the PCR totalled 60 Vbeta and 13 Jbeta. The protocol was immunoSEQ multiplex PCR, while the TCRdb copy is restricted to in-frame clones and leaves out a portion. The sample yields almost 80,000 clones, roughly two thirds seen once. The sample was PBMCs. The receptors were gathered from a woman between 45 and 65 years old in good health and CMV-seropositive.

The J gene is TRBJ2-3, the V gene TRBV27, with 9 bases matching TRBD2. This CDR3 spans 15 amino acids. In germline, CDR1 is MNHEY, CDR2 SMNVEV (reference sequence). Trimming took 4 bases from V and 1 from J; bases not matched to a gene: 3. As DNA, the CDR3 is TGTGCCAGCAGTTCCCCTAGCGGGGGCACAGATACGCAGTATTTT. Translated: CASSSPSGGTDTQYF.

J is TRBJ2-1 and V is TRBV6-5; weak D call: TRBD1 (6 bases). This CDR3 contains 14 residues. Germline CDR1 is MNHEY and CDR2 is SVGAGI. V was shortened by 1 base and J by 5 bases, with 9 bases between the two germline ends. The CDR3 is CASSYLGQHNEQFF. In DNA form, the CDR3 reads TGTGCCAGCAGTTACTTAGGACAGCACAATGAGCAGTTCTTC.

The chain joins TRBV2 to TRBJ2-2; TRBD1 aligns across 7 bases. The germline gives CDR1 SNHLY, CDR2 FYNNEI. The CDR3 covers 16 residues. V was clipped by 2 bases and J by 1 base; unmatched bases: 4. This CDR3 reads CASSESGTVNTGELFF. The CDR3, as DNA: TGTGCCAGCAGTGAATCGGGGACAGTGAACACCGGGGAGCTGTTTTTT.

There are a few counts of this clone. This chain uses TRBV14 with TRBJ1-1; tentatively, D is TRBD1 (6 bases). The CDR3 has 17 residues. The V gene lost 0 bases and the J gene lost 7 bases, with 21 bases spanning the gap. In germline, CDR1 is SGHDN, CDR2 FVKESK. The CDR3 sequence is CASSQDPPGTPVHEAFF. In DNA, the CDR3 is TGTGCCAGCAGCCAAGATCCTCCTGGGACACCCGTACATGAAGCTTTCTTT.

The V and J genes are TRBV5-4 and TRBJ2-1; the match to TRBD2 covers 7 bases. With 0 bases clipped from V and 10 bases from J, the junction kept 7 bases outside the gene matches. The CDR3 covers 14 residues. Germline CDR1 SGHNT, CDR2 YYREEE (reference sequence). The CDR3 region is CASSLGGSRGEQFF. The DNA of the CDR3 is TGTGCCAGCAGCTTGGGCGGCTCGCGGGGGGAGCAGTTCTTC.

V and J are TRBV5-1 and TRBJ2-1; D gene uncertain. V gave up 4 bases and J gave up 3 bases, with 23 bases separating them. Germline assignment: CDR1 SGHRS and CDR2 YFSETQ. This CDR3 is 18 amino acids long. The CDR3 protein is CASSPTPVHAKIYNEQFF. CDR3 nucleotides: TGCGCCAGCAGCCCCACCCCCGTCCACGCGAAGATCTACAATGAGCAGTTCTTC.

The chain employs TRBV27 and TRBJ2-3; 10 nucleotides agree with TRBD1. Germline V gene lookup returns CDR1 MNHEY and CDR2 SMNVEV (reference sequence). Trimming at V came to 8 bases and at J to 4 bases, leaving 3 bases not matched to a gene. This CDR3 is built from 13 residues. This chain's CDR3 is CASGQGDSDTQYF. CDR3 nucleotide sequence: TGTGCCAGCGGACAGGGGGACTCAGATACGCAGTATTTT.

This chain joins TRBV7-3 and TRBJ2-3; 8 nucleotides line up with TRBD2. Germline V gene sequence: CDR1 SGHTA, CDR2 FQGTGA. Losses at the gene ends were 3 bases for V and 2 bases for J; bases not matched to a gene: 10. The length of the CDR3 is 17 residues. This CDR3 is CASSLGSLAGYTDTQYF. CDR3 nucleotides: TGTGCCAGCAGCTTGGGATCTCTAGCGGGTTACACAGATACGCAGTATTTT.

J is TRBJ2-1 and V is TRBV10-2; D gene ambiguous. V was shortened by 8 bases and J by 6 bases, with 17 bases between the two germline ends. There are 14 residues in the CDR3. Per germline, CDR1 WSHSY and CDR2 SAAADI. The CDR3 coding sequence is TGCGCCAGCCGTGCGGCGGTGGCGGCCAATGAGCAGTTCTTC. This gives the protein CASRAAVAANEQFF.

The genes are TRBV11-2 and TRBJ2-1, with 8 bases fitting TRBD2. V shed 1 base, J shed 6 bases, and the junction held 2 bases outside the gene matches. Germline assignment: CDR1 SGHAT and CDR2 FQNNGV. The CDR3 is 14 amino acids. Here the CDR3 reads CASSLGSGGNEQFF. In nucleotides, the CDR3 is TGTGCCAGCAGCTTAGGAAGCGGGGGCAATGAGCAGTTCTTC.

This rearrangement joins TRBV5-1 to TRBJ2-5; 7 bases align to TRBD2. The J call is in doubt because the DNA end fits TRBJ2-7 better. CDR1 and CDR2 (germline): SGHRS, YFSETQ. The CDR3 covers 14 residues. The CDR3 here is CASSTAGISYEQYF. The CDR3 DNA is TGCGCCAGCAGCACAGCGGGGATCTCCTACGAGCAGTACTTC.

CDR3 coding DNA: TGTGCCAGCAACGAGGGCCCGAGGGAGACCCAGTACTTC. This codes for CASNEGPRETQYF. The chain has TRBV2 and TRBJ2-5; possibly TRBD2 for D (5 bases). Deletions cut 7 bases from V and 5 bases from J, with 14 bases between. Germline lookup yields CDR1 SNHLY and CDR2 FYNNEI. The CDR3 sequence is 13 residues long.

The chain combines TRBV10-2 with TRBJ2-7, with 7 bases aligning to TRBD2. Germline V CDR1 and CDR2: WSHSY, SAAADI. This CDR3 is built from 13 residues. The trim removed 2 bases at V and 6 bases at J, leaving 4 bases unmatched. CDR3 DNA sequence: TGCGCCAGCAGTGAGGGACTAGTAACCGAGCAGTACGTC. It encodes CASSEGLVTEQYV.

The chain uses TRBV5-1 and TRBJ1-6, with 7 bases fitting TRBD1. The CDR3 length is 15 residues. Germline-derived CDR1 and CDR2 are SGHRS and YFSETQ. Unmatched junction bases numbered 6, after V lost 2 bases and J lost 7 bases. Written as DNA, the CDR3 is TGCGCCAGCAGCTTAAACACAGGGGAGAATTCACCCCTCCACTTT. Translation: CASSLNTGENSPLHF.

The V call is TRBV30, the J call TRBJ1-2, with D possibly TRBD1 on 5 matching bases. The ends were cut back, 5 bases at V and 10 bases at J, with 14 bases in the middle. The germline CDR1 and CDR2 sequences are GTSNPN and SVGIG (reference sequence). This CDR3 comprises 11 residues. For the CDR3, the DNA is TGTGCCTGGGCACGACAGTCCTTCTACACCTTC. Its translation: CAWARQSFYTF. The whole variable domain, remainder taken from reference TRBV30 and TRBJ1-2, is SQTIHQWPATLVQPVGSPLSLECTVEGTSNPNLYWYRQAAGRGLQLLFYSVGIGQISSEVPQNLSASRPQDRQFILSSKKLLLSDSGFYLCAWARQSFYTFGSGTRLTVV.

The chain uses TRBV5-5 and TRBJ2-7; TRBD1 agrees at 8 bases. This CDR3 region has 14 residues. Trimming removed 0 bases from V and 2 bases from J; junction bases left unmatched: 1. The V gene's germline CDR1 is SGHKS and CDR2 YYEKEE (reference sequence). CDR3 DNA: TGTGCCAGCAGCTTGGCCAGGGGGCCCTACGAGCAGTACTTC. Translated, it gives CASSLARGPYEQYF.

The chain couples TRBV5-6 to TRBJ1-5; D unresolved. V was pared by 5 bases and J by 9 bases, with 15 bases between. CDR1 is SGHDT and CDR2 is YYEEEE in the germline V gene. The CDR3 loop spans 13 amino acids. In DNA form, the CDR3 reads TGTGCCAGCAGGAAAGGACGGGAGGGGCCCCAGCATTTT. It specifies CASRKGREGPQHF.

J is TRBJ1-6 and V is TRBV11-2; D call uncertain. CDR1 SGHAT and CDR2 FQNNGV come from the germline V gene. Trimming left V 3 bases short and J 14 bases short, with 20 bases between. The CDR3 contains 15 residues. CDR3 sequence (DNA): TGTGCCAGCAGCTTTGGCTCCCGAGGTATCCCCACCCTCCACTTT. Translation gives CASSFGSRGIPTLHF.

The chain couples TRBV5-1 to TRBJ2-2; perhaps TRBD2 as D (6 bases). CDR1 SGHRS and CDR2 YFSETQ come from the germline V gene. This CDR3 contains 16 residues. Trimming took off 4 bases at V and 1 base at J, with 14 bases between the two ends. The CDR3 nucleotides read TGCGCCAGCAGCGGAACCGGGACTCTGAACACCGGGGAGCTGTTTTTT. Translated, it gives CASSGTGTLNTGELFF.

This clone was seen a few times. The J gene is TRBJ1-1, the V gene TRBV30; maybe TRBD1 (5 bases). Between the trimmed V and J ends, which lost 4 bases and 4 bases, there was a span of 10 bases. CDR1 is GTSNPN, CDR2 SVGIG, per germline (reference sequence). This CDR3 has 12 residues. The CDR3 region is CAWKVGGTEAFF. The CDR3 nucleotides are TGTGCCTGGAAGGTCGGGGGCACTGAAGCTTTCTTT.

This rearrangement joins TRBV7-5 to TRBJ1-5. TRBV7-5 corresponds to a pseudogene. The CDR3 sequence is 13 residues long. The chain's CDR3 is CVRSSSRLKPQHF. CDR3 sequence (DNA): TGTGTCAGAAGCTCCAGTCGACTAAAGCCCCAGCATTTT.

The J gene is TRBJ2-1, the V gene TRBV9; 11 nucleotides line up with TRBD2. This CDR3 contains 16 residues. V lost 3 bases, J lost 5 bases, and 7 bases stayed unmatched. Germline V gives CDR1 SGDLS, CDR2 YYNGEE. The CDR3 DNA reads TGTGCCAGCAGCGACCCTCTAGCGGGGGGTCACAATGAGCAGTTCTTC. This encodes CASSDPLAGGHNEQFF.

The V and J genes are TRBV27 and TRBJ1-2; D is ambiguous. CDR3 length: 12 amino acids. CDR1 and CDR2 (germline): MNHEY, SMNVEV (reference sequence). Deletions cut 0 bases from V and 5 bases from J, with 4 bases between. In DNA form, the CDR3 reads TGTGCCAGCAGTTTATCCGGGTATGGCTACACCTTC. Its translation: CASSLSGYGYTF.

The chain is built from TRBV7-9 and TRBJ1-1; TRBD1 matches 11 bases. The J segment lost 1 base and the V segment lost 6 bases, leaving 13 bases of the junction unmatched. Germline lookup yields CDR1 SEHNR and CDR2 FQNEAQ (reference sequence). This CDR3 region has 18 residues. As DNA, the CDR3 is TGTGCCAGCAGTTTTACCGGGACAGGGGGGGCTCAGAACACTGAAGCTTTCTTT. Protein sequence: CASSFTGTGGAQNTEAFF.